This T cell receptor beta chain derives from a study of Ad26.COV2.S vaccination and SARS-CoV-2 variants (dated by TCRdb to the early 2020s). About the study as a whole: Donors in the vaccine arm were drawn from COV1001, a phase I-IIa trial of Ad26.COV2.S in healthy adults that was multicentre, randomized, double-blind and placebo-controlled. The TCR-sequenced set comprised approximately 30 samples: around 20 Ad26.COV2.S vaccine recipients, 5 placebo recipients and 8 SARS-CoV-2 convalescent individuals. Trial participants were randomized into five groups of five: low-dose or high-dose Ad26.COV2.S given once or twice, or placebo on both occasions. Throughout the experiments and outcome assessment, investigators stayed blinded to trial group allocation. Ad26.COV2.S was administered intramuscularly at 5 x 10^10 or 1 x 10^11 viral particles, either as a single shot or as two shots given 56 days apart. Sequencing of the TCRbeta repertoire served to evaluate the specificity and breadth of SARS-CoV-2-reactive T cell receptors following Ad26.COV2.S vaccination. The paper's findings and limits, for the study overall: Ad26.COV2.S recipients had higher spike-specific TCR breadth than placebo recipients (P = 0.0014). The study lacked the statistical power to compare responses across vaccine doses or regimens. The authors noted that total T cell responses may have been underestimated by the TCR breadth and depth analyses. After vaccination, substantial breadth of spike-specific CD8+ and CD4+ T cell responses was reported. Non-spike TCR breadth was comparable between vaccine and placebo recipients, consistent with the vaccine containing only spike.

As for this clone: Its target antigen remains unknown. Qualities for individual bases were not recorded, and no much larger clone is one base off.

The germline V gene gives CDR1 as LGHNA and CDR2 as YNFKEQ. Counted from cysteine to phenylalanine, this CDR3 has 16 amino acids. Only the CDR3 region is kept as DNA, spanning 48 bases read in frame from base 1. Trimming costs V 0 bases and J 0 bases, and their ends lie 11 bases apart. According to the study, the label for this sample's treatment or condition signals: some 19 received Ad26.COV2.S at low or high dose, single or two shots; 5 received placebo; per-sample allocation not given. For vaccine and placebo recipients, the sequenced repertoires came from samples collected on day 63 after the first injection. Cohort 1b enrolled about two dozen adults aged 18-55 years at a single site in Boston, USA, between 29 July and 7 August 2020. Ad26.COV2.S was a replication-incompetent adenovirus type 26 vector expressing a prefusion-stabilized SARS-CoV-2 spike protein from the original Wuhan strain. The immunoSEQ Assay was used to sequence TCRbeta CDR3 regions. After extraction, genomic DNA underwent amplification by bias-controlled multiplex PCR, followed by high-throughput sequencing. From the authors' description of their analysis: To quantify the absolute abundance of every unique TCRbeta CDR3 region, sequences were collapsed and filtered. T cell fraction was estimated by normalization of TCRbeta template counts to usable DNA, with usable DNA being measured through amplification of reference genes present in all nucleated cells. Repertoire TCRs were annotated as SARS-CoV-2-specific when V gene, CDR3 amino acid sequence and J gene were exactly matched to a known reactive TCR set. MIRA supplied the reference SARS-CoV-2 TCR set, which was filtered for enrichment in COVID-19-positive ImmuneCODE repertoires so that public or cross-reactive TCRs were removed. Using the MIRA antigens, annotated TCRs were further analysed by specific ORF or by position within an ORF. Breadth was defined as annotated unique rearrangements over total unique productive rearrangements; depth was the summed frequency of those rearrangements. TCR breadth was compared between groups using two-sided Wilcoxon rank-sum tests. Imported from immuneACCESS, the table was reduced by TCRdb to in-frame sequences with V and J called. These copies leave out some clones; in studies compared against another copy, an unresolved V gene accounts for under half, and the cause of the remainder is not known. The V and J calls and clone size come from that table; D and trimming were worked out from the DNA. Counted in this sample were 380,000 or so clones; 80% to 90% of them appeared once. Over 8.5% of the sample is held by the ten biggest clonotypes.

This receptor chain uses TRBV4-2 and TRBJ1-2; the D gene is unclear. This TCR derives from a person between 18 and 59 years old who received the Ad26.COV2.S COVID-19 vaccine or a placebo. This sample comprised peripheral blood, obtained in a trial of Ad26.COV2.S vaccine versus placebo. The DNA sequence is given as TGTGCCAGCAGCCAAGATCCGAGGGTAGCTAACTATGGCTACACCTTC. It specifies CASSQDPRVANYGYTF.